A selection of T cell receptor beta chains follows, all from one sample in a study of T cell clones after liver transplantation. Assay: immunoSEQ multiplex PCR; the TCRdb copy retains only in-frame clones and omits some. Of 20,000 to 30,000 clones in the sample, approximately 71% were seen once. Material: CD4+ T cells from blood, obtained before liver transplant. Source of these receptors: a human donor who received a liver transplant. CDR3s include the opening cysteine and the closing phenylalanine or tryptophan. The D gene is left open where the match is weak. Some rows have no size entry. The others give once, few or many, or a class for an expanded clone.

cdr3_nt cdr3_aa d_call v_call clone_size j_call
TGTGCCAGCAGCTCCGGACAGGCGTTTCATGAGCAGTTCTTC CASSSGQAFHEQFF TRBD1 TRBV9 few TRBJ2-1
TGTGCCAGCAGCCAGACTAGCGGGAAGGCCGGGGAGCTGTTTTTT CASSQTSGKAGELFF TRBD2 TRBV11-3 NA TRBJ2-2
TGTGCCTGGAGTCGGGGAAGCGGGGAGCTGTTTTTT CAWSRGSGELFF NA TRBV30 NA TRBJ2-2
TGTGCCAGCAGCTTTCAGGGGTCGGACGAGCAGTTCTTC CASSFQGSDEQFF NA TRBV7-9 NA TRBJ2-1
TGTGCCTGGAGCGTCGTAGGCGGTGGAAACACTGAAGCTTTCTTT CAWSVVGGGNTEAFF NA TRBV30 few TRBJ1-1
TGTGCCATCAGTGAAACTAGCGGGGGCTTACTAGAGGCAGATACGCAGTATTTT CAISETSGGLLEADTQYF TRBD2 TRBV6-1 NA TRBJ2-3
TGTGCCAGCAGCCGGAATACAGGGGACACTGAAGCTTTCTTT CASSRNTGDTEAFF TRBD1 TRBV14 once TRBJ1-1
TGCGCCAGCAGCTCCCGGACTAGCGGGGATAGCACAGATACGCAGTATTTT CASSSRTSGDSTDTQYF TRBD2 TRBV5-1 few TRBJ2-3
TGCGCCAGCAGCCAACAGGGCTTGTCCGCCGGGGAGCTGTTTTTT CASSQQGLSAGELFF NA TRBV5-1 NA TRBJ2-2
TGTGCCAGCAGCCCGCCTATGCGGGACGTGAGGAATGAGCAGTTCTTC CASSPPMRDVRNEQFF NA TRBV7-2 NA TRBJ2-1
TGTGCCAGCAGTTCGGGCGGGGGCTCTGAGCAGTTCTTC CASSSGGGSEQFF NA TRBV28 NA TRBJ2-1
TGTGCCAGCAGCTTAGATCCCTGGGAGGGTAGCAATCAGCCCCAGCATTTT CASSLDPWEGSNQPQHF NA TRBV7-9 few TRBJ1-5
TGTGCCAGCAGTGGACCGGGACAGGGCCACAATGAGCAGTTCTTC CASSGPGQGHNEQFF TRBD1 TRBV2 NA TRBJ2-1
TGTGCCAGCAGCCAACAGCCCGGGACACCAAGCACAGATACGCAGTATTTT CASSQQPGTPSTDTQYF NA TRBV4-2 NA TRBJ2-3
TGTGCCAGCAGTTATGGGGGAGACGGACGGGTTCTAAGGCCCCAGTACTTC CASSYGGDGRVLRPQYF NA TRBV10-3 NA TRBJ2-5
TGTGCCAGCAGCAAAGAATCCAGGTCAGGACACAATGAGCAGTTCTTC CASSKESRSGHNEQFF NA TRBV21-1 once TRBJ2-1
TGCGCCAGCAGCCCGGGACACCCTGAAGCTTTCTTT CASSPGHPEAFF NA TRBV5-1 NA TRBJ1-1
TGTGCCAGCAGCTTAGCCCCGACAGAGGCCCGGCATACGCAGTATTTT CASSLAPTEARHTQYF NA TRBV11-3 NA TRBJ2-3
TGTGCCAGTAGGATAAGGGGGTTCCCCGACACTGAAGCTTTCTTT CASRIRGFPDTEAFF NA TRBV19 few TRBJ1-1
TGTGCCAGCAGCCAAGTGAGGGGCAATGAGCAGTTCTTC CASSQVRGNEQFF NA TRBV14 NA TRBJ2-1
TGTGCCAGCAGTTACCAGGACATTTCCACACCCCTCCACTTT CASSYQDISTPLHF NA TRBV6-5 NA TRBJ1-6
TGTGCCAGCAGTTACGACGCGTCGCGAAATGAGCAGTTCTTC CASSYDASRNEQFF NA TRBV6-5 few TRBJ2-1
TGTGCCAGTACCTCTGGGGGGCCAGAGACCCAGTACTTC CASTSGGPETQYF NA TRBV19 NA TRBJ2-5
TGTGCCTGGAGTCCAGGATCCACAGGAAACACCATATATTTT CAWSPGSTGNTIYF NA TRBV30 NA TRBJ1-3
TGTGCCAGTAGTATAGGATGGCTAGCGGGAGGGAGTGAGCAGTTCTTC CASSIGWLAGGSEQFF TRBD2 TRBV19 once TRBJ2-1
TGTGCCAGCAGCTTAGCGTCCATTGGAAACACCATATATTTT CASSLASIGNTIYF NA TRBV7-9 NA TRBJ1-3
TGTGCCAGCAGTACCACACAGGGGGCGCTTGGGGAGACCCAGTACTTC CASSTTQGALGETQYF TRBD1 TRBV28 NA TRBJ2-5
TGTGCCAGCAGCTTAAGCCTGGACAGGGTTGTTGGCTACACCTTC CASSLSLDRVVGYTF TRBD1 TRBV7-2 NA TRBJ1-2
TGCGCCAGCAGCTTGGCAGCGGAAATCCAAGAGACCCAGTACTTC CASSLAAEIQETQYF NA TRBV5-1 once TRBJ2-5
TGTGCCAGCACGAGGGACGGCTACACCGGGGAGCTGTTTTTT CASTRDGYTGELFF NA TRBV9 NA TRBJ2-2
TGCGCCAGCAGCTTGAGGACAGGGCTAAATGAAAAACTGTTTTTT CASSLRTGLNEKLFF TRBD1 TRBV5-1 NA TRBJ1-4
TGTGCCAGCAGTTTAAATACAGGGAACCAGCCCCAGCATTTT CASSLNTGNQPQHF NA TRBV28 NA TRBJ1-5
TGCGCCAGCAGCTTGGGGGTGGTTGGACAGGGAGCTTCAGAGACCCAGTACTTC CASSLGVVGQGASETQYF TRBD1 TRBV5-1 NA TRBJ2-5
TGTGCCAGCAGCCAAACGGGTTCGGGCTATGGCTACACCTTC CASSQTGSGYGYTF NA TRBV7-2 once TRBJ1-2
TGTGCCTGGGGGGGGACTAGCGGGTATTACGAGCAGTACTTC CAWGGTSGYYEQYF TRBD2 TRBV30 NA TRBJ2-7
TGTGCCAGCAGTGAGGGACAGACCTACAATGAGCAGTTCTTC CASSEGQTYNEQFF TRBD1 TRBV25-1 few TRBJ2-1
TGTGCCAGCAATGTAGGGATGGGCACTGAAGCTTTCTTT CASNVGMGTEAFF NA TRBV2 NA TRBJ1-1
TGTGCCAGCAGCCATACAGGGGGCCGGAATGAAAAACTGTTTTTT CASSHTGGRNEKLFF TRBD1 TRBV5-4 NA TRBJ1-4
TGTGCCAGCAGCCCGAGGACAGGGGAGGGCTACACCTTC CASSPRTGEGYTF TRBD1 TRBV7-8 few TRBJ1-2
TGTGCCATCAGTGAGCAGGTTGGGAACACTGAAGCTTTCTTT CAISEQVGNTEAFF NA TRBV10-3 few TRBJ1-1
TGCGCCAGCAGAGGCGTGGCAGGGGTGAACACCGGGGAGCTGTTTTTT CASRGVAGVNTGELFF NA TRBV5-1 few TRBJ2-2
TGTGCCACCAGCAAAAGACTAGCGGGGTCGAACACCGGGGAGCTGTTTTTT CATSKRLAGSNTGELFF TRBD2 TRBV15 NA TRBJ2-2
TGTGCCAGCAGCGCTTTAGAGACCCAGTACTTC CASSALETQYF NA TRBV7-9 NA TRBJ2-5
TGTGCCAGCAGTCGAAGATTGGTGGGGGATACGCAGTATTTT CASSRRLVGDTQYF NA TRBV14 once TRBJ2-3
TGCGCCAGCAGGCCGGGCGTCACAGATACGCAGTATTTT CASRPGVTDTQYF NA TRBV5-1 NA TRBJ2-3
TGTGCCAGCTCACCGACAGGGGAGACCGGGGAGCTGTTTTTT CASSPTGETGELFF TRBD1 TRBV18 NA TRBJ2-2
TGTGCCAGCAGCCCCGGACTAGCAGCCGAGACCCAGTACTTC CASSPGLAAETQYF TRBD2 TRBV9 few TRBJ2-5